Presented here are 9 T cell receptor beta chains from one specimen sequenced in a study of control samples from healthy donors and cancer patients. Profiling relied on immunoSEQ multiplex PCR, and the TCRdb table lists in-frame clones only, not all of them. The table records roughly 170,000 clones, around 93% of them present only once. Sequencing was performed on blood. Receptors were obtained from a woman aged 60-75 years in good health.

The rearrangement joins TRBV27 to TRBJ1-1; a weak D match, TRBD1 (5 bases). The CDR3 has 13 residues. The V end was cut by 7 bases, the J end by 1 base, with 10 bases between. Germline CDR1 and CDR2: MNHEY and SMNVEV (reference sequence). The CDR3 region is CASTRGGNTEAFF. The CDR3 DNA is TGTGCCAGCACCCGGGGGGGGAACACTGAAGCTTTCTTT.

The chain employs TRBV6-2 or TRBV6-3 and TRBJ1-3, with D maybe TRBD1 (6 bases). Germline V CDR1 and CDR2: MNHEY, SVGEGT. This CDR3 comprises 16 residues. V lost 4 bases and J 1 base, leaving 14 bases between the germline ends. The CDR3 DNA reads as TGTGCCAGCAGTTGGGACAAGGTGTGGTCTGGAAACACCATATATTTT. Residues: CASSWDKVWSGNTIYF.

This CDR3 reads CASSEGYSNQPQHF. The DNA for the CDR3 is TGTGCCAGCAGTGAGGGGTATAGCAATCAGCCCCAGCATTTT. This chain uses TRBV6-1 with TRBJ1-5; no clear D. The germline CDR1 and CDR2 sequences are MNHNS and SASEGT. The length of the CDR3 is 14 residues. The V and J ends lost 3 bases and 0 bases respectively, with 6 bases between them.

The chain is built from TRBV30 and TRBJ1-1; no clear D. CDR1 and CDR2 (germline): GTSNPN, SVGIG (reference sequence). This CDR3 has 14 residues. With 0 bases removed from V and 9 bases from J, the gap between germline ends came to 17 bases. In nucleotides, the CDR3 is TGTGCCTGGAGTGTCCGTGGTAGTGAGCCGAAAGCTTTCTTT. Encoded protein: CAWSVRGSEPKAFF.

The gene calls are TRBV6-6 and TRBJ1-5, with D perhaps TRBD1 (6 bases). The CDR3 covers 15 residues. Trimming removed 2 bases from V and 0 bases from J, with 8 bases in between. Germline V gene data show CDR1 as MNHNY and CDR2 as SVGAGI (reference sequence). The CDR3 sequence: CASSYGGASNQPQHF. CDR3 DNA: TGTGCCAGCAGTTACGGGGGGGCTAGCAATCAGCCCCAGCATTTT.

The chain joins TRBV10-3 to TRBJ1-5; D might be TRBD1 (5 bases). The CDR3 loop spans 14 amino acids. CDR1 ENHRY and CDR2 SYGVKD come from the germline V gene. V shed 5 bases and J shed 2 bases, with 10 bases lying between them. The CDR3 sequence: CAISKTGGNQPQHF. As DNA, the CDR3 is TGTGCCATCAGTAAAACGGGGGGCAATCAGCCCCAGCATTTT.

This chain uses TRBV2 with TRBJ1-2, with D unclear. This CDR3 is 13 amino acids long. CDR1 and CDR2 from the germline V gene are SNHLY and FYNNEI. Trimming shortened V by 1 base and J by 10 bases, and 13 bases separated the two germline ends. CDR3 in amino acids: CASSEGGWVFYTF. The CDR3 DNA is TGTGCCAGCAGTGAAGGTGGTTGGGTATTCTACACCTTC.

Worth noting for this clone: An end of the junction differs from the germline gene, which may be a read error. The chain uses TRBV3-1 (or the pseudogene TRBV3-2) and TRBJ1-6; 11 bases are shared with TRBD1. This CDR3 is 15 amino acids long. The germline CDR1 and CDR2 sequences are LGHDT and YNNKEL (reference sequence). CDR3 in DNA: TGTGCCGGCAGCAGAGGGACAGGGGGGAATTCACCCCTCCACTTT. Translated: CAGSRGTGGNSPLHF.

V usage is TRBV5-1 and J usage is TRBJ2-5, with D perhaps matching TRBD1 (5 bases). Per the germline V gene, CDR1 is SGHRS and CDR2 is YFSETQ. The CDR3 spans 15 residues. V shed 0 bases and J shed 5 bases, with 14 bases lying between them. The CDR3 loop reads CASSLEAGSGETQYF. The CDR3 DNA sequence: TGCGCCAGCAGCTTGGAGGCAGGGTCTGGGGAGACCCAGTACTTC.